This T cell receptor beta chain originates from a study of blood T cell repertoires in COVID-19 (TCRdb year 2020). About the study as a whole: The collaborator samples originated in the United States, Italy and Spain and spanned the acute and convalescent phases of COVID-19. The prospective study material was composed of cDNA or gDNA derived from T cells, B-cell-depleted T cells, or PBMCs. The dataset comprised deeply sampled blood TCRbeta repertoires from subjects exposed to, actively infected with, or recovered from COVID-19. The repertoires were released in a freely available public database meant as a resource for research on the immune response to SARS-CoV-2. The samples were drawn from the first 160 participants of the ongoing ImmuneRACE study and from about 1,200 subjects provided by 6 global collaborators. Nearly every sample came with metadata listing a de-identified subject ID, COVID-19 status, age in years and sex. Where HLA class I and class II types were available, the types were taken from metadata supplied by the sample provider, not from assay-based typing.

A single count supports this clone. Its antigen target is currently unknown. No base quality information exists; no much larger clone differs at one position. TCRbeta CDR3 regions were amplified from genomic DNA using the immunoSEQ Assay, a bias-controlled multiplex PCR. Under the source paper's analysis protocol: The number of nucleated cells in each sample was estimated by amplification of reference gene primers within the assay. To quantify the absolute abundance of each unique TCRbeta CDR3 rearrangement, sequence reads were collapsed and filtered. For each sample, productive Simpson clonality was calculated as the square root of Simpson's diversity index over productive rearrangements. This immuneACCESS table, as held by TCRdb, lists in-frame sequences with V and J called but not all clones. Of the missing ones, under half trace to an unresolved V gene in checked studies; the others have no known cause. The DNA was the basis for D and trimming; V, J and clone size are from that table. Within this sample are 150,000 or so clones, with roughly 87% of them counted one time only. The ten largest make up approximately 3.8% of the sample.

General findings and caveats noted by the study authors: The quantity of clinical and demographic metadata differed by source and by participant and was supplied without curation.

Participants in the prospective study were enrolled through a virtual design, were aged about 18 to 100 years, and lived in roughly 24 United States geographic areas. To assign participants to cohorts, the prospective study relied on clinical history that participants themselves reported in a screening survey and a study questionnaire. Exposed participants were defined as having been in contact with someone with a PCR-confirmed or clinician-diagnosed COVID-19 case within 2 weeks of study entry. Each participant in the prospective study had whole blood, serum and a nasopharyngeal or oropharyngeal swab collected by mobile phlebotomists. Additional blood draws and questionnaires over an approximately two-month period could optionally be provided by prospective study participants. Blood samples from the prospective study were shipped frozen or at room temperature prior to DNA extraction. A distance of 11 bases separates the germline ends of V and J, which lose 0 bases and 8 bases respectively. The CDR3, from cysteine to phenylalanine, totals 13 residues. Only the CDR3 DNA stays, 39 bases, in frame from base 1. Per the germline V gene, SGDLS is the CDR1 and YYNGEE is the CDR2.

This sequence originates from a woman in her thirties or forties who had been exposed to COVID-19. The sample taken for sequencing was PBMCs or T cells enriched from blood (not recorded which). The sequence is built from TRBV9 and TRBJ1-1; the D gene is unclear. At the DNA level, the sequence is TGTGCCAGCAGCGTAGTGCCTACGAGCGAAGCTTTCTTT. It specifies CASSVVPTSEAFF.